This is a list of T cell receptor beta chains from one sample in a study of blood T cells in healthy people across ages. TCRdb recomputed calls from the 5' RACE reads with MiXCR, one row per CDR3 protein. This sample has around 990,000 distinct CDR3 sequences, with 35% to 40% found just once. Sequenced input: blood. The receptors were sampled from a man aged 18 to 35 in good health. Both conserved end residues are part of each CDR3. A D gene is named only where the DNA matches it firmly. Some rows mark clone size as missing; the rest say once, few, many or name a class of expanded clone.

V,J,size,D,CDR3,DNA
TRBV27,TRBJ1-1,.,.,CASSPYDSPLANTEAFF,TGTGCCAGCAGTCCCTATGACAGCCCCTTGGCGAACACTGAAGCTTTCTTT
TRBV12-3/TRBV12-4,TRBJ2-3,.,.,CASSPPGGPSTDTQYF,TGTGCCAGCAGCCCTCCCGGGGGCCCTAGCACAGATACGCAGTATTTT
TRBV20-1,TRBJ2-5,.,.,CSAMGPVWQYF,TGCAGTGCAATGGGCCCAGTCTGGCAGTACTTC
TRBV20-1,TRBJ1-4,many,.,CSARAAATNEKLFF,TGCAGTGCTAGGGCGGCAGCAACTAATGAAAAACTGTTTTTT
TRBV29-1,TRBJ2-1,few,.,CSGRTDTYNEQFF,TGCAGCGGGCGGACGGACACCTACAATGAGCAGTTCTTC
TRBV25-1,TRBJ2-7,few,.,CASSEDTRAYYEQYF,TGTGCCAGCAGTGAAGATACACGGGCGTACTACGAGCAGTACTTC
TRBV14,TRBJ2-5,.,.,CAGSQEQAETQYF,TGTGCCGGCAGCCAAGAACAGGCGGAGACCCAGTACTTC
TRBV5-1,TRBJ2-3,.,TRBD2,CASSLGTSDLQGTQYF,TGCGCCAGCAGCTTGGGGACTAGCGACCTACAGGGTACGCAGTATTTT
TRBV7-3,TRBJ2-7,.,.,CASSPQAGTPHYNEQYF,TGTGCCAGCAGCCCACAGGCCGGGACCCCTCATTACAATGAGCAGTACTTC
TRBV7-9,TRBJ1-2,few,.,CASSRTAGYTF,TGTGCCAGCAGCCGTACGGCGGGCTACACCTTC
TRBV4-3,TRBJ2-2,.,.,CASSLDPTNTGELFF,TGCGCCAGCAGCCTGGACCCCACGAACACCGGGGAGCTGTTTTTT
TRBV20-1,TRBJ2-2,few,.,CSATDRITNTGELFF,TGCAGTGCCACTGACAGGATTACGAACACCGGGGAGCTGTTTTTT
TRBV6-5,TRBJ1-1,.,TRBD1,CASSYGEGATNTEAFF,TGTGCCAGCAGTTACGGGGAGGGGGCGACGAACACTGAAGCTTTCTTT
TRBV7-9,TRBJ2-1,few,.,CASSLVANSYNEQFF,TGTGCCAGCAGCTTAGTAGCGAACTCCTACAATGAGCAGTTCTTC
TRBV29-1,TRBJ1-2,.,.,CSVEGADGYTF,TGCAGCGTTGAGGGGGCAGATGGCTACACCTTC
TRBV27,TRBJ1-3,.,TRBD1,CASSPREGGAGNTIYF,TGTGCCAGCAGTCCCCGAGAAGGGGGCGCGGGAAACACCATATATTTT
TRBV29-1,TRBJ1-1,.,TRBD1,CRGDRGSFNTEAFF,TGCAGAGGGGACAGGGGCTCCTTTAACACTGAAGCTTTCTTT
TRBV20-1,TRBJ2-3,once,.,CSASEDPSTDTQYF,TGCAGTGCTAGTGAGGATCCTAGCACAGATACGCAGTATTTT
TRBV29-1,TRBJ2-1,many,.,CSVENTVDEQFF,TGCAGCGTTGAGAATACAGTCGATGAGCAGTTCTTC
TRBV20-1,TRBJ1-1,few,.,CSAPSGRTNTEAFF,TGCAGTGCGCCCTCCGGACGGACGAACACTGAAGCTTTCTTT
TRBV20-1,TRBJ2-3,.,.,CSANVGSRAQYF,TGCAGTGCCAATGTCGGGTCCCGGGCGCAGTATTTT
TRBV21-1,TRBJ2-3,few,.,CASSNLPLAGDSPDTQYF,TGTGCCAGCAGCAATCTCCCACTAGCGGGGGACTCACCAGATACGCAGTATTTT
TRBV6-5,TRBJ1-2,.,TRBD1,CASSRDRLRTGYTF,TGTGCCAGCAGCCGGGACAGGTTGAGGACTGGCTACACCTTC
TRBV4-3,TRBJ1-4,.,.,CASSQDRHPSEKLFF,TGCGCCAGCAGCCAAGACAGACACCCCTCTGAAAAACTGTTTTTT
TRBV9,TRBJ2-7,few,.,CASSSGAGNSEQYF,TGTGCCAGCAGCTCGGGGGCCGGGAACTCCGAGCAGTACTTC
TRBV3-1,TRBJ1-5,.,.,CASSLAGTQNQPQHF,TGTGCCAGCAGCCTTGCCGGGACACAAAATCAGCCCCAGCATTTT
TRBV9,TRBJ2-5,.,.,CASSVGSSKTQYF,TGTGCCAGCAGCGTGGGGTCATCGAAGACCCAGTACTTC
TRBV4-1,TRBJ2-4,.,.,CASSHEEGDLAKNIQYF,TGCGCCAGCAGCCATGAAGAAGGGGACCTAGCCAAAAACATTCAGTACTTC
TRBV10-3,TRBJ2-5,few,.,CAISEDNGKTQYF,TGTGCCATCAGTGAAGACAACGGAAAGACCCAGTACTTC
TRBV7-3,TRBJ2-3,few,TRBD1,CASSEDKTGLADTQYF,TGTGCCAGCAGCGAAGACAAGACAGGGCTGGCGGATACGCAGTATTTT
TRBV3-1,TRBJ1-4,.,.,CASSQVRLGITNEKLFF,TGTGCCAGCAGCCAAGTGAGACTGGGGATCACTAATGAAAAACTGTTTTTT
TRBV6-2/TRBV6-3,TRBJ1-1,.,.,CASSSPGLRGKNTEAFF,TGTGCCAGCAGTTCTCCGGGACTGAGGGGGAAGAACACTGAAGCTTTCTTT
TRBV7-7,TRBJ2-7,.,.,CASSLSPGDEQYF,TGTGCCAGCAGCCTAAGTCCGGGGGATGAGCAGTACTTC
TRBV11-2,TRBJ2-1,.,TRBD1,CASTTDRGYNEQFF,TGTGCCAGCACCACGGACAGGGGCTACAATGAGCAGTTCTTC
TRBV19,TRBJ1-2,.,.,CASSRRQGRSIGYTF,TGTGCCAGTAGTCGTCGGCAGGGAAGGAGCATTGGCTACACCTTC
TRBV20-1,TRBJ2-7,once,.,CSARVVGYEQYF,TGCAGTGCTAGAGTTGTGGGCTACGAGCAGTACTTC
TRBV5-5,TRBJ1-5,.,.,CASSLAAFQPQHF,TGTGCCAGCAGCTTGGCCGCGTTTCAGCCCCAGCATTTT
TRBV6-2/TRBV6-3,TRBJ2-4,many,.,CASSSRNIQYF,TGTGCCAGCAGCTCGCGAAACATTCAGTACTTC
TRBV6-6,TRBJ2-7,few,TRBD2,CASSYPSGGAFYNEQYF,TGTGCCAGCAGTTATCCTAGCGGGGGGGCTTTCTACAATGAGCAGTACTTC
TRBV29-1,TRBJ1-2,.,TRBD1,CSVEGRQGHVGYTF,TGCAGCGTTGAAGGGAGACAGGGACACGTTGGCTACACCTTC
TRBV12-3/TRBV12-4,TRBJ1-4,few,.,CASSPTPGTEEKLFF,TGTGCCAGCAGTCCTACCCCCGGGACTGAGGAAAAACTGTTTTTT
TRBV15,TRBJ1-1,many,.,CATSKGLNTEAFF,TGTGCCACCAGTAAGGGGTTGAACACTGAAGCTTTCTTT
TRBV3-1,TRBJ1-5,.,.,CASGPGLTNQPQHF,TGTGCCAGCGGCCCCGGGTTGACCAATCAGCCCCAGCATTTT
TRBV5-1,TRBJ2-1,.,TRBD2,CASSPGLAPSSYNEQFF,TGCGCCAGCAGCCCGGGACTAGCTCCTAGCTCCTACAATGAGCAGTTCTTC
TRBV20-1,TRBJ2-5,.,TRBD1,CSATKTGDKYF,TGCAGTGCTACGAAGACAGGGGACAAGTACTTC
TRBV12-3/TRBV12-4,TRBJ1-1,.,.,CASRHTANTEAFF,TGTGCCAGCAGACATACAGCGAACACTGAAGCTTTCTTT
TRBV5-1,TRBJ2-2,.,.,CASSLGQESAGELFF,TGCGCCAGCAGCTTGGGACAGGAAAGCGCCGGGGAGCTGTTTTTT
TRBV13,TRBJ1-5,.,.,CASSGGIHQPQHF,TGTGCCAGCAGCGGAGGGATCCATCAGCCCCAGCATTTT
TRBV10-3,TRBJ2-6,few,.,CAISESRGTYGANVLTF,TGTGCCATCAGTGAGTCCCGGGGAACGTACGGGGCCAACGTCCTGACTTTC
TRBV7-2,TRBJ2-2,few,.,CASSLDGGNTGELFF,TGTGCCAGCAGCTTAGACGGAGGGAACACCGGGGAGCTGTTTTTT
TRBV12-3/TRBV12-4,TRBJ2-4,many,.,CASSSGPGYIQYF,TGTGCCAGCAGTTCGGGGCCCGGGTACATTCAGTACTTC
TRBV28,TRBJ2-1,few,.,CASTSDMDNEQFF,TGTGCCAGCACCTCAGACATGGACAATGAGCAGTTCTTC
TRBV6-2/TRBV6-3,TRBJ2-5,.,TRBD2,CASSSRLAGPQETQYF,TGTGCCAGCAGCTCGAGACTAGCGGGCCCTCAGGAGACCCAGTACTTC
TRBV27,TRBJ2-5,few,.,CASGTRVETQYF,TGTGCCAGCGGGACCAGGGTAGAGACCCAGTACTTC
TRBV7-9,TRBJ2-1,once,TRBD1,CASSLNRGEGTNEQFF,TGTGCCAGCAGCTTAAACAGGGGAGAGGGTACGAATGAGCAGTTCTTC
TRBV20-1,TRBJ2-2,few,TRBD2,CSGGMNTGELFF,TGCAGCGGGGGGATGAACACCGGGGAGCTGTTTTTT
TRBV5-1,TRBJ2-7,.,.,CASSFQGLLGSQYEQYF,TGCGCCAGCAGCTTCCAGGGACTCCTAGGGTCCCAGTACGAGCAGTACTTC
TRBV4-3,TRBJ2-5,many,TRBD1,CASSLNRGETQYF,TGTGCCAGCAGTTTAAACAGGGGAGAGACCCAGTACTTC
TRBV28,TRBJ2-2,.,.,CASSSMWGELFF,TGTGCCAGCAGTTCTATGTGGGGGGAGCTGTTTTTT